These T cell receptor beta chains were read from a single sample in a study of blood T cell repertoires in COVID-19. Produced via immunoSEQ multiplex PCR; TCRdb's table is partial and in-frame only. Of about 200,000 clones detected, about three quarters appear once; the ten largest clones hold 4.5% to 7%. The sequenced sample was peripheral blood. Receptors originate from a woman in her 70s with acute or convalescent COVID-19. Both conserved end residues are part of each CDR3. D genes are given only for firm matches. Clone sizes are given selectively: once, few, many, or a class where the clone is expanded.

CDR3 protein: CAISESSHYEQYF
CDR3 DNA: TGTGCCATCAGTGAGTCCTCACACTACGAGCAGTACTTC
J gene: TRBJ2-7
clone size: few
V gene: TRBV10-3
D gene: -

CDR3 protein: CASRMGQLNTEAFF
CDR3 DNA: TGTGCCAGCAGAATGGGACAGCTGAACACTGAAGCTTTCTTT
J gene: TRBJ1-1
clone size: once
V gene: TRBV6-5
D gene: TRBD1

CDR3 protein: CASSHLAGGRETQYF
CDR3 DNA: TGTGCCAGCAGCCACCTAGCGGGAGGGCGGGAGACCCAGTACTTC
J gene: TRBJ2-5
clone size: -
V gene: TRBV3-1/TRBV3-2
D gene: TRBD2

CDR3 protein: CASSLADSWMNTEAFF
CDR3 DNA: TGTGCCAGCAGCTTAGCCGACAGTTGGATGAACACTGAAGCTTTCTTT
J gene: TRBJ1-1
clone size: once
V gene: TRBV7-6
D gene: -

CDR3 protein: CASSLNRVEQFF
CDR3 DNA: TGTGCCAGCAGCCTAAACAGGGTTGAGCAGTTCTTC
J gene: TRBJ2-1
clone size: -
V gene: TRBV28
D gene: -

CDR3 protein: CSARDQIRDSYEQYF
CDR3 DNA: TGCAGTGCTCGTGATCAAATTCGGGACTCCTACGAGCAGTACTTC
J gene: TRBJ2-7
clone size: few
V gene: TRBV20-1
D gene: -

CDR3 protein: CASSLRPGSTYEQYF
CDR3 DNA: TGCGCCAGCAGCTTGAGGCCAGGCTCAACCTACGAGCAGTACTTC
J gene: TRBJ2-7
clone size: -
V gene: TRBV5-1
D gene: -

CDR3 protein: CASSPNRASNEKLFF
CDR3 DNA: TGTGCCAGCTCGCCAAACAGGGCCTCAAATGAAAAACTGTTTTTT
J gene: TRBJ1-4
clone size: once
V gene: TRBV18
D gene: -

CDR3 protein: CASSRGTSGHNEQFF
CDR3 DNA: TGTGCCAGCAGTCGAGGGACTAGCGGGCACAATGAGCAGTTCTTC
J gene: TRBJ2-1
clone size: -
V gene: TRBV27
D gene: TRBD2

CDR3 protein: CSASNTGSYEQYF
CDR3 DNA: TGCAGTGCTAGTAACACAGGGTCCTACGAGCAGTACTTC
J gene: TRBJ2-7
clone size: once
V gene: TRBV20-1
D gene: -

CDR3 protein: CASSSGTSGSGEQYF
CDR3 DNA: TGTGCCAGCAGTTCCGGGACTAGCGGGAGTGGCGAGCAGTACTTC
J gene: TRBJ2-7
clone size: -
V gene: TRBV28
D gene: TRBD2

CDR3 protein: CASSLASAYNEQFF
CDR3 DNA: TGTGCCAGCAGCTTAGCTAGCGCTTACAATGAGCAGTTCTTC
J gene: TRBJ2-1
clone size: -
V gene: TRBV7-9
D gene: -

CDR3 protein: CASSPPGTSYGYTF
CDR3 DNA: TGTGCCAGCTCACCTCCCGGGACATCATATGGCTACACCTTC
J gene: TRBJ1-2
clone size: -
V gene: TRBV18
D gene: -

CDR3 protein: CASSYGLAGNNEQFF
CDR3 DNA: TGTGCCAGCAGTTATGGGCTAGCGGGGAACAATGAGCAGTTCTTC
J gene: TRBJ2-1
clone size: -
V gene: TRBV6-2/TRBV6-3
D gene: TRBD2

CDR3 protein: CASSLDSVRDSGGYTF
CDR3 DNA: TGTGCCAGCAGCTTAGATTCTGTCAGGGACTCGGGTGGCTACACCTTC
J gene: TRBJ1-2
clone size: -
V gene: TRBV7-9
D gene: -

CDR3 protein: CASRMGLGWGEQYF
CDR3 DNA: TGTGCCAGTAGGATGGGACTAGGGTGGGGCGAGCAGTACTTC
J gene: TRBJ2-7
clone size: -
V gene: TRBV19
D gene: TRBD2

CDR3 protein: CAWSGEGSDTQYF
CDR3 DNA: TGTGCCTGGAGCGGGGAGGGGTCAGATACGCAGTATTTT
J gene: TRBJ2-3
clone size: -
V gene: TRBV30
D gene: TRBD2

CDR3 protein: CASSPSTTGYEQYF
CDR3 DNA: TGTGCCAGCAGTCCATCGACGACAGGGTACGAGCAGTACTTC
J gene: TRBJ2-7
clone size: few
V gene: TRBV6-5
D gene: TRBD1

CDR3 protein: CASSQVGTAKIDEQFF
CDR3 DNA: TGCGCCAGCAGCCAAGTGGGGACAGCGAAGATCGATGAGCAGTTCTTC
J gene: TRBJ2-1
clone size: -
V gene: TRBV4-1
D gene: TRBD1

CDR3 protein: CASSQAWTSGSYEQYF
CDR3 DNA: TGTGCCAGCAGCCAAGCTTGGACTAGCGGCTCCTACGAGCAGTACTTC
J gene: TRBJ2-7
clone size: -
V gene: TRBV4-2
D gene: TRBD2

CDR3 protein: CASGFGQPQHF
CDR3 DNA: TGTGCCAGCGGTTTCGGTCAGCCCCAGCATTTT
J gene: TRBJ1-5
clone size: few
V gene: TRBV6-6
D gene: -

CDR3 protein: CASSLSGKGTIYF
CDR3 DNA: TGTGCCAGCAGTTTGTCGGGGAAGGGCACCATATATTTT
J gene: TRBJ1-3
clone size: once
V gene: TRBV27
D gene: -

CDR3 protein: CASSTHRGSNQPQHF
CDR3 DNA: TGTGCCAGCAGCACTCACAGGGGCAGCAATCAGCCCCAGCATTTT
J gene: TRBJ1-5
clone size: -
V gene: TRBV28
D gene: TRBD1

CDR3 protein: CASRGGNSPLHF
CDR3 DNA: TGTGCCAGCAGAGGCGGAAATTCACCCCTCCACTTT
J gene: TRBJ1-6
clone size: -
V gene: TRBV5-4
D gene: -

CDR3 protein: CASSRFGQSYEQYF
CDR3 DNA: TGTGCCAGCAGCAGATTCGGACAATCCTACGAGCAGTACTTC
J gene: TRBJ2-7
clone size: -
V gene: TRBV9
D gene: -

CDR3 protein: CASSTGDSYEQYF
CDR3 DNA: TGCGCCAGCAGCACGGGGGACTCCTACGAGCAGTACTTC
J gene: TRBJ2-7
clone size: -
V gene: TRBV5-1
D gene: -

CDR3 protein: CASRPSRGNNQPQHF
CDR3 DNA: TGTGCCAGCAGACCAAGCCGGGGGAACAATCAGCCCCAGCATTTT
J gene: TRBJ1-5
clone size: -
V gene: TRBV28
D gene: -

CDR3 protein: CASSLASGRHNEQFF
CDR3 DNA: TGTGCCAGCAGTTTAGCTAGCGGTCGACACAATGAGCAGTTCTTC
J gene: TRBJ2-1
clone size: -
V gene: TRBV28
D gene: TRBD2

CDR3 protein: CASGSAMGHEQFF
CDR3 DNA: TGTGCTAGTGGTTCGGCCATGGGCCATGAGCAGTTCTTC
J gene: TRBJ2-1
clone size: few
V gene: TRBV12-5
D gene: -

CDR3 protein: CASKPGTNKYEQYF
CDR3 DNA: TGTGCCAGCAAACCCGGGACAAACAAATACGAGCAGTACTTC
J gene: TRBJ2-7
clone size: few
V gene: TRBV28
D gene: -

CDR3 protein: CASSLPSPGGKNTIYF
CDR3 DNA: TGTGCCAGCAGTTTACCCTCCCCAGGGGGCAAAAACACCATATATTTT
J gene: TRBJ1-3
clone size: few
V gene: TRBV28
D gene: TRBD1

CDR3 protein: CASSDSTELNTEAFF
CDR3 DNA: TGTGCCAGCAGTGATTCGACAGAACTGAACACTGAAGCTTTCTTT
J gene: TRBJ1-1
clone size: once
V gene: TRBV6-1
D gene: -